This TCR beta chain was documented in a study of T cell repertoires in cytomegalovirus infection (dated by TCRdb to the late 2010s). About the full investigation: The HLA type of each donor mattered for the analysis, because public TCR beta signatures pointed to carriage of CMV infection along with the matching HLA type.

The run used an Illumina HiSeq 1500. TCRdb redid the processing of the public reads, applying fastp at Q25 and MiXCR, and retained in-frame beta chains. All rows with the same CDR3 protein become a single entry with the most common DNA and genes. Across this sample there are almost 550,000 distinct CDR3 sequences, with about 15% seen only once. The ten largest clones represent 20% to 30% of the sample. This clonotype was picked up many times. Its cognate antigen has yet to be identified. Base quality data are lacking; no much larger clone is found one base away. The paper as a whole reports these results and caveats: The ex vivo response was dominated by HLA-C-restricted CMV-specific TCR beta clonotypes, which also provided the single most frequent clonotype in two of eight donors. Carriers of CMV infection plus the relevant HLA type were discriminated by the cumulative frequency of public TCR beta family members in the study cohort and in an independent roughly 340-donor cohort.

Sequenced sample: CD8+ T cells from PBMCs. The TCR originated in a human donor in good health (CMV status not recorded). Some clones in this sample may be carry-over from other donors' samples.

For the CDR3, the sequence is CASSFWDRGLNSYEQYF. The sequenced DNA: TGTGCCAGCAGTTTTTGGGACAGGGGACTCAACTCCTACGAGCAGTACTTC. The rearranged segments are TRBV6-6 and TRBJ2-7, and 10 junction bases match TRBD1. CDR1 and CDR2 are drawn from the germline V gene (reference sequence): MNHNY, SVGAGI. The CDR3 runs 17 residues from the cysteine to the phenylalanine. Only CDR3 DNA remains: 51 bases, in frame from the first base. The junction shows trimming of 4 bases on V and 0 bases on J, and the gene matches do not reach 9 bases of it.